This TCR beta chain was recovered during a study of T cells in Graves' hyperthyroidism and ophthalmopathy. Study-wide points: Most clonotypes expanded in thyroid above 0.001 were likewise present in blood. A model using 13 V-J features told ophthalmopathy apart from stable hyperthyroidism.

This clonotype was counted between two and nine times. The antigen remains unidentified. The germline V gene encodes CDR1 ENHRY and CDR2 SYGVKD. V lost 4 bases, J lost 2 bases, and 12 bases lay in between. The CDR3 length is 14 residues. Criteria for exclusion of patients were uncontrolled infection, other autoimmune disease, pregnancy or lactation. Diagnoses rested on clinical symptoms, serum thyroxine and TRAb, thyroid ultrasound and orbital computed tomography. TCR beta CDR3 regions were amplified from RNA. First-round RT-PCR targeting the TCR CDR3 was performed with the HTBI primer set. TCRdb passed the multiplex PCR reads through MiXCR, listing each CDR3 protein once. The data show 480,000 or so distinct CDR3 sequences, around 50% seen once.

This receptor was taken from an adult woman with Graves' disease, either hyperthyroidism or ophthalmopathy (not recorded which). This sequence joins TRBV10-3 and TRBJ2-7, with TRBD2 as a possible D gene (6 bases). The specimen sequenced was peripheral blood or thyroid tissue (not recorded which). The CDR3 coding sequence is TGTGCCATCAGTGCCCGGGAGCGGACCTACGAGCAGTACTTC. It encodes CAISARERTYEQYF.